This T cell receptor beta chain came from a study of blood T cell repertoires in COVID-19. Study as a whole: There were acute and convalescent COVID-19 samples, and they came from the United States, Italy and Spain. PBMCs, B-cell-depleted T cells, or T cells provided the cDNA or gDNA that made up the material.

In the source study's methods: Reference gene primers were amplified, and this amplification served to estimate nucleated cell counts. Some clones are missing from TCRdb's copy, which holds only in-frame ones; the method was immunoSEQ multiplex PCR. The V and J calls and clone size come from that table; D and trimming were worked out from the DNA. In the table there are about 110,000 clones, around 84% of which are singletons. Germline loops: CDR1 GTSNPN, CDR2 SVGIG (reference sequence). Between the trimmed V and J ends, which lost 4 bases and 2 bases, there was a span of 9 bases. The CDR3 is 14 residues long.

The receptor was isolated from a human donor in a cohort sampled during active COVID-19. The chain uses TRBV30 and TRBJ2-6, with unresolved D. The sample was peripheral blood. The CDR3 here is CAWTQDPGANVLTF. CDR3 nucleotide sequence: TGTGCCTGGACCCAGGATCCTGGGGCCAACGTCCTGACTTTC.